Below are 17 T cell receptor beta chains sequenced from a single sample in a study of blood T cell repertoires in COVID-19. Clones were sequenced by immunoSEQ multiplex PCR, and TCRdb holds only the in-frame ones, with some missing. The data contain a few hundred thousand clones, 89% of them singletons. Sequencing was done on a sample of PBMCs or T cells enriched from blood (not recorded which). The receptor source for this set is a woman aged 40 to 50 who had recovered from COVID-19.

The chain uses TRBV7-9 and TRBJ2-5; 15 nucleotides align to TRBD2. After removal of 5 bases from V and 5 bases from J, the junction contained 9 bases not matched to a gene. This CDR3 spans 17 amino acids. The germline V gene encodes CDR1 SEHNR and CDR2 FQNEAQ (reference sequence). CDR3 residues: CASSLRTSGRAWETQYF. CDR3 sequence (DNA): TGTGCCAGCAGCCTAAGGACTAGCGGGAGGGCCTGGGAGACCCAGTACTTC.

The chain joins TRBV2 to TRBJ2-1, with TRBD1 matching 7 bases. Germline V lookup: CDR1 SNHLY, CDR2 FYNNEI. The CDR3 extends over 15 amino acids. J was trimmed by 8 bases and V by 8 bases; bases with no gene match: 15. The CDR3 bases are TGTGCCAGCTCTCCGGCGCCGACAGGGTTCGATGAGCAGTTCTTC. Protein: CASSPAPTGFDEQFF.

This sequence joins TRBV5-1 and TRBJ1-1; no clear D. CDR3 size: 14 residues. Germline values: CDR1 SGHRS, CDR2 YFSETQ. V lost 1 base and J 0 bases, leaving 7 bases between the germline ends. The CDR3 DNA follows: TGCGCCAGCAGCTTGACGTCGGTGAACACTGAAGCTTTCTTT. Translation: CASSLTSVNTEAFF.

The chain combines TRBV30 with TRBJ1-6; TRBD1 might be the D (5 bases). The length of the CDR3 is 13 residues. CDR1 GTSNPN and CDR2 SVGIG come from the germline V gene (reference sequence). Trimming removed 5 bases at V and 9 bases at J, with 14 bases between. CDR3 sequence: CAWWQGNFSPLHF. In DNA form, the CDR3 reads TGTGCCTGGTGGCAGGGTAATTTTTCACCCCTCCACTTT.

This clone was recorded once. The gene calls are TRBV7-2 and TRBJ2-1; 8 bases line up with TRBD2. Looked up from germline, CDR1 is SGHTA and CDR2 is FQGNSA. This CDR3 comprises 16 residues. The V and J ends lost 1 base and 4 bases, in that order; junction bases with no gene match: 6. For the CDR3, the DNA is TGTGCCAGCAGCTTAGGCAGTAGCGGGGTTTACAATGAGCAGTTCTTC. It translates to CASSLGSSGVYNEQFF.

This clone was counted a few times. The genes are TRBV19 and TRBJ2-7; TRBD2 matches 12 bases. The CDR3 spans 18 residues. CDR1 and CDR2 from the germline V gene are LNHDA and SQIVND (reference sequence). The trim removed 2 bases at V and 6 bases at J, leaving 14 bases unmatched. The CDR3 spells CASSIWKGSSGRALEQYF. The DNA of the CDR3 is TGTGCCAGTAGTATATGGAAGGGGTCTAGCGGGAGGGCCCTCGAGCAGTACTTC.

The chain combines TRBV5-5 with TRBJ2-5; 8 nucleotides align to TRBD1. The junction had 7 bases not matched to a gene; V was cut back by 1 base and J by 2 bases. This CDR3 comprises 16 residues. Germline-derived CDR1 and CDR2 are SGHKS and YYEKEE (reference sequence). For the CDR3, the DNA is TGTGCCAGCAGCTTGCCGGTCAGGGACAGGCAAGAGACCCAGTACTTC. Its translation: CASSLPVRDRQETQYF.

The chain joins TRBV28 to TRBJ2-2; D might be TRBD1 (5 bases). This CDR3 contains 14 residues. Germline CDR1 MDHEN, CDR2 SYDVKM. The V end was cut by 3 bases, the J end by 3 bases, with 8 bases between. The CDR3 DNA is TGTGCCAGCAGTTTCAGGGAAGACACCGGGGAGCTGTTTTTT. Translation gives CASSFREDTGELFF.

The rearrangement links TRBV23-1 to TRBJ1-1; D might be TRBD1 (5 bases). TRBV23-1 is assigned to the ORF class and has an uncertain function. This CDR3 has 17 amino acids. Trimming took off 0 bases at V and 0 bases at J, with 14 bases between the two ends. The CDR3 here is CASSQSNFKGMNTEAFF. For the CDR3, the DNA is TGCGCCAGCAGTCAATCGAATTTTAAGGGGATGAACACTGAAGCTTTCTTT.

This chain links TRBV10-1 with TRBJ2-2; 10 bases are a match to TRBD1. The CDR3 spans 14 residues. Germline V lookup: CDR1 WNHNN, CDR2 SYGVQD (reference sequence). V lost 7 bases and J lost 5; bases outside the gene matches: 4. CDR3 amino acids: CASNPGQGTGELFF. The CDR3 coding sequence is TGCGCCAGCAACCCGGGACAGGGGACCGGGGAGCTGTTTTTT.

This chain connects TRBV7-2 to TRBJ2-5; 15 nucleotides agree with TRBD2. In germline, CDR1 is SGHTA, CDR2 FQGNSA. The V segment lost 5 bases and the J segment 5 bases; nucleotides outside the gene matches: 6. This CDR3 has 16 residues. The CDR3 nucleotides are TGTGCCAGCAGCACCGGGACTAGCGGGAGGATTGAGACCCAGTACTTC. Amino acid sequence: CASSTGTSGRIETQYF.

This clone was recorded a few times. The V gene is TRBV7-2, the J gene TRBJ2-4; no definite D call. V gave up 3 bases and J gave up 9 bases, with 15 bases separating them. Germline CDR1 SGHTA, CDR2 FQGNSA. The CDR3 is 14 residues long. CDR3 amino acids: CASSLTSRVSIQYF. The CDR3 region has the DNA TGTGCCAGCAGCTTGACTTCGCGTGTGAGCATTCAGTACTTC.

CDR3 sequence: CASGGGQGHTIYF. The CDR3 DNA is TGTGCTAGTGGGGGGGGACAGGGTCACACCATATATTTT. The chain employs TRBV12-5 and TRBJ1-3, with 9 positions matching TRBD1. Germline CDR1 and CDR2: LGHNT and FRNRAP. V lost 6 bases and J lost 8; bases outside the gene matches: 5. The CDR3 is 13 residues long.

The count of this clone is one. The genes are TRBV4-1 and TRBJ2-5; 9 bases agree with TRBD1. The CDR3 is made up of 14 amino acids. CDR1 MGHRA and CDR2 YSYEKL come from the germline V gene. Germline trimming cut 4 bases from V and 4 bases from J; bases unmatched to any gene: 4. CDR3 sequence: CASSPDRGRETQYF. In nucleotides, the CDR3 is TGCGCCAGCAGCCCGGACAGGGGAAGAGAGACCCAGTACTTC.

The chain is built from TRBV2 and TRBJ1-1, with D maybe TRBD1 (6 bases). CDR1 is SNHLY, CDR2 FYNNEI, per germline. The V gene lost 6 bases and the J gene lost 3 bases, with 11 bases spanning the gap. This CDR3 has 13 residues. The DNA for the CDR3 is TGTGCCAGCAGACCGGGACATTACACTGAAGCTTTCTTT. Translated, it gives CASRPGHYTEAFF. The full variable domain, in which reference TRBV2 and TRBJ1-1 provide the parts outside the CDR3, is EPEVTQTPSHQVTQMGQEVILRCVPISNHLYFYWYRQILGQKVEFLVSFYNNEISEKSEIFDDQFSVERPDGSNFTLKIRSTKLEDSAMYFCASRPGHYTEAFFGQGTRLTVV.

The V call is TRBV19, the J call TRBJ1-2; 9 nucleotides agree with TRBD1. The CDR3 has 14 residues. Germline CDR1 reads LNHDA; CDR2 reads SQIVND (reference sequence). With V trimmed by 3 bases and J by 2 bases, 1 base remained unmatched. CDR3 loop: CASSIGTGNYGYTF. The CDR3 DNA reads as TGTGCCAGTAGTATTGGGACAGGGAACTATGGCTACACCTTC.

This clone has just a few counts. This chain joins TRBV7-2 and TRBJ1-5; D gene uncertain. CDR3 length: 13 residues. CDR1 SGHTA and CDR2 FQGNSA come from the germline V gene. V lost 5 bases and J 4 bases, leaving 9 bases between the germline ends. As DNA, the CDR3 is TGTGCCAGCAGCATACGGGGAAATCAGCCCCAGCATTTT. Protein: CASSIRGNQPQHF.